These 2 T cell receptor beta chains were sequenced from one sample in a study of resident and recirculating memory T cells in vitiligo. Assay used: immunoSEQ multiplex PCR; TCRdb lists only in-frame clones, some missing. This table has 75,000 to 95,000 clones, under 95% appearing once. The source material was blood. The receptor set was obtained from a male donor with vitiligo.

As DNA, the CDR3 is TGCAGCGTTCCCGGGACTGAGAACACTGAAGCTTTCTTT. This encodes CSVPGTENTEAFF. The genes are TRBV29-1 and TRBJ1-1; a weak D match, TRBD1 (5 bases). Trimming pared 5 bases from V and 1 base from J, leaving 11 bases between. The CDR3 is 13 residues long. The germline V gene has CDR1 SQVTM and CDR2 ANQGSEA.

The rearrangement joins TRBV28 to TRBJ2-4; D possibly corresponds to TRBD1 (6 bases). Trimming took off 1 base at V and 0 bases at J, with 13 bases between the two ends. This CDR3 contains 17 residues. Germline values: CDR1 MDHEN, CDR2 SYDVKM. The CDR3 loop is CASSLSPGDLAKNIQYF. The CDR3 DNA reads TGTGCCAGCAGTTTATCCCCAGGGGATCTAGCCAAAAACATTCAGTACTTC.